These 8 T cell receptor beta chains were all obtained from the same sample, sequenced in a study of technical replicates of blood from several donors. The protocol was immunoSEQ multiplex PCR, while the TCRdb copy is restricted to in-frame clones and leaves out a portion. The sample contains around 68,000 clones, 91% of which appear only once. The specimen was T cells isolated from PBMCs. These receptors all stem from a human donor in good health. Some clones in this sample may be carry-over from other donors' samples.

The chain is built from TRBV7-9 and TRBJ2-5, with a possible D match to TRBD2 (6 bases). The CDR3 contains 15 residues. Trimming removed 5 bases at V and 6 bases at J, with 19 bases between. The germline V gene has CDR1 SEHNR and CDR2 FQNEAQ (reference sequence). DNA for the CDR3: TGTGCCAGCAGCCCAAGATCGGGGGTAGGGCAGACCCAGTACTTC. Translation gives CASSPRSGVGQTQYF.

The chain couples TRBV14 to TRBJ2-1, with 9 bases fitting TRBD2. The CDR3 is 16 amino acids. The trim removed 1 base at V and 5 bases at J, leaving 6 bases unmatched. Germline lookup yields CDR1 SGHDN and CDR2 FVKESK. CDR3: CASSQVIGLANNEQFF. As DNA, the CDR3 is TGTGCCAGCAGCCAAGTAATCGGACTAGCGAACAATGAGCAGTTCTTC.

This clone showed up just once. V gene TRBV5-5 combines with J gene TRBJ1-5; 9 bases are shared with TRBD1. This CDR3 contains 14 residues. J gave up 6 bases and V 1 base, and 2 bases lay outside the gene matches. CDR1 and CDR2 from the germline V gene are SGHKS and YYEKEE (reference sequence). The chain's CDR3 is CASSLTGGGQPQHF. Here the CDR3 DNA reads TGTGCCAGCAGCTTGACAGGGGGCGGTCAGCCCCAGCATTTT.

The chain carries TRBV9 and TRBJ1-6; possibly TRBD1 for D (6 bases). V lost 4 bases and J lost 10, with 18 bases in between. Germline V CDR1 and CDR2: SGDLS, YYNGEE. This CDR3 is 15 amino acids long. The DNA of the CDR3 is TGTGCCAGCAGCCCTCCCTCCCAGGGGAACTCACCCCTCCACTTT. Residues: CASSPPSQGNSPLHF. Drawing the rest from reference TRBV9 and TRBJ1-6, the complete variable domain is DSGVTQTPKHLITATGQRVTLRCSPRSGDLSVYWYQQSLDQGLQFLIQYYNGEERAKGNILERFSAQQFPDLHSELNLSSLELGDSALYFCASSPPSQGNSPLHFGNGTRLTVT.

The J gene is TRBJ2-7, the V gene TRBV5-5; 7 nucleotides align to TRBD1. This CDR3 contains 14 residues. Germline V gene sequence: CDR1 SGHKS, CDR2 YYEKEE (reference sequence). The V segment lost 0 bases and the J segment 4 bases; nucleotides outside the gene matches: 4. DNA for the CDR3: TGTGCCAGCAGCTTGGATGTACAGGGGTACGAGCAGTACTTC. Translating gives CASSLDVQGYEQYF.

The J gene is TRBJ1-1, the V gene TRBV28; 9 bases agree with TRBD1. This CDR3 has 16 amino acids. Germline loops: CDR1 MDHEN, CDR2 SYDVKM. Unmatched junction bases numbered 5, after V lost 2 bases and J lost 1 base. The CDR3 DNA follows: TGTGCCAGCAGTTTAAGACAGGGGGTTACGAACACTGAAGCTTTCTTT. It specifies CASSLRQGVTNTEAFF.

The chain links TRBV5-1 to TRBJ1-1, with 7 bases fitting TRBD1. This CDR3 has 14 residues. The V segment lost 2 bases and the J segment 3 bases; nucleotides outside the gene matches: 4. Looked up from germline, CDR1 is SGHRS and CDR2 is YFSETQ. CDR3 nucleotides: TGCGCCAGCAGCTTCCCGGGACAGCACACTGAAGCTTTCTTT. This sequence encodes CASSFPGQHTEAFF.

The gene calls are TRBV7-8 and TRBJ1-4; D perhaps matches TRBD1 (5 bases). This CDR3 region has 16 residues. Trimming took off 3 bases at V and 1 base at J, with 12 bases between the two ends. The germline gives CDR1 SGHVS, CDR2 FQNEAQ. Here the CDR3 reads CASSLRRALTNEKLFF. The DNA of the CDR3 is TGTGCCAGCAGCTTGCGCAGGGCTCTAACTAATGAAAAACTGTTTTTT.